Listed here are 21 T cell receptor beta chains from one sample, sequenced in a study of blood T cells in healthy people across ages. Primers used in a second PCR of about 7 to 12 cycles were a sample-barcoded 5' primer and a J-beta primer mix. TCRdb independently ran MiXCR on the 5' RACE reads; one entry per CDR3 protein. The table has some 1.1 million distinct CDR3 sequences, roughly two fifths seen once. The sequenced material came from blood. The source is a man aged 18 to 35 in good health.

The chain recombines TRBV20-1 with TRBJ2-7; D possibly corresponds to TRBD1 (5 bases). The end of the DNA is better explained by TRBJ2-5, so the J call may be wrong. Germline lookup yields CDR1 DFQATT and CDR2 SNEGSKA (reference sequence). The CDR3 consists of 13 residues. The CDR3 reads CSAERGLRETQYF. CDR3 DNA sequence: TGCAGTGCGGAAAGGGGTCTGCGAGAGACCCAGTACTTC.

V usage is TRBV6-5 and J usage is TRBJ1-2; TRBD1 agrees at 8 bases. J gave up 8 bases and V 6 bases, and 14 bases lay outside the gene matches. Germline V gene data show CDR1 as MNHEY and CDR2 as SVGAGI. CDR3 size: 15 residues. DNA for the CDR3: TGTGCCAGCAGACCACCTCCCTCCAGGGGGCAGGGCTACACCTTC. This codes for CASRPPPSRGQGYTF.

This rearrangement joins TRBV9 to TRBJ2-5; the D gene is possibly TRBD2 (6 bases). CDR1 is SGDLS and CDR2 is YYNGEE in the germline V gene. The CDR3 consists of 15 residues. The V and J ends lost 0 bases and 11 bases respectively, with 20 bases between them. Here the CDR3 DNA reads TGTGCCAGCAGCGTAGGGCAAGGGGAGGCTCTAGAGCAGTACTTC. Its protein product is CASSVGQGEALEQYF.

This chain uses TRBV20-1 with TRBJ2-3; TRBD2 agrees at 8 bases. Germline CDR1 is DFQATT and CDR2 is SNEGSKA (reference sequence). J was trimmed by 4 bases and V by 6 bases; bases with no gene match: 3. The CDR3 runs 12 residues. The CDR3 DNA reads as TGCAGTGCCGGCGGGGGGCCAGATACGCAGTATTTT. As protein: CSAGGGPDTQYF.

The genes are TRBV13 and TRBJ2-3, with D maybe TRBD1 (5 bases). V lost 5 bases and J 6 bases, leaving 18 bases between the germline ends. The CDR3 extends over 15 amino acids. Germline CDR1 and CDR2: PRHDT and FYEKMQ (reference sequence). The CDR3 here is CASSPYRPSHDTQYF. CDR3 sequence (DNA): TGTGCCAGCAGCCCCTACAGGCCCTCACACGATACGCAGTATTTT. The full variable domain, completed using reference TRBV13 and TRBJ2-3, is AAGVIQSPRHLIKEKRETATLKCYPIPRHDTVYWYQQGPGQDPQFLISFYEKMQSDKGSIPDRFSAQQFSDYHSELNMSSLELGDSALYFCASSPYRPSHDTQYFGPGTRLTVL.

The V gene is TRBV19, the J gene TRBJ2-5; D tentatively fits TRBD1 or TRBD2 (5 bases each). The CDR3 extends over 16 amino acids. In germline, CDR1 is LNHDA, CDR2 SQIVND (reference sequence). V lost 5 bases and J 11 bases, leaving 27 bases between the germline ends. CDR3: CASSVIPGQRVDEQYF. CDR3 nucleotides: TGTGCCAGTAGTGTCATTCCGGGGCAGAGGGTCGATGAGCAGTACTTC.

V gene TRBV28 combines with J gene TRBJ1-2; 9 bases agree with TRBD1. The CDR3 has 14 amino acids. V lost 6 bases and J lost 6; bases outside the gene matches: 8. Germline assignment: CDR1 MDHEN and CDR2 SYDVKM. The CDR3 DNA reads TGTGCCAGCAGAACCCGGGACAGGGTCCATGGCTACACCTTC. Amino acids: CASRTRDRVHGYTF.

In regard to this clonotype: A read error may account for a junction end that differs from germline. V gene TRBV20-1 combines with J gene TRBJ1-6, with TRBD1 matching over 7 bases. The CDR3 runs 16 residues. Germline CDR1 reads DFQATT; CDR2 reads SNEGSKA (reference sequence). The chain's CDR3 is CSASSLRDSPNSPPHF. The CDR3 bases are TGCAGTGCTAGCTCGCTTAGGGACAGTCCAAATTCACCCCCCCACTTT.

This chain connects TRBV13 to TRBJ2-7; D might be TRBD2 (5 bases). Deletions cut 4 bases from V and 3 bases from J, with 16 bases between. This CDR3 region has 15 residues. Germline-derived CDR1 and CDR2 are PRHDT and FYEKMQ (reference sequence). CDR3 coding DNA: TGTGCCAGCAGCTCGCCCCTAACCGGGGTCTACGAGCAGTACTTC. Protein product: CASSSPLTGVYEQYF. The whole variable domain, filled in from reference TRBV13 and TRBJ2-7, reads AAGVIQSPRHLIKEKRETATLKCYPIPRHDTVYWYQQGPGQDPQFLISFYEKMQSDKGSIPDRFSAQQFSDYHSELNMSSLELGDSALYFCASSSPLTGVYEQYFGPGTRLTVT.

The gene calls are TRBV20-1 and TRBJ1-6; 10 bases are shared with TRBD1. The CDR3 extends over 15 amino acids. The germline V gene has CDR1 DFQATT and CDR2 SNEGSKA (reference sequence). The V and J ends lost 6 bases and 9 bases, in that order; junction bases with no gene match: 11. In DNA form, the CDR3 reads TGCAGTGCCGAAACAGGACAGGGGGAAAGTTCACCCCTCCACTTT. This translates into CSAETGQGESSPLHF.

V is TRBV20-1 and J is TRBJ1-4; D is possibly TRBD1 (5 bases). Germline CDR1 DFQATT, CDR2 SNEGSKA (reference sequence). This CDR3 spans 14 amino acids. Trimming stripped 5 bases from V and 4 bases from J, with 14 bases between. The CDR3 bases are TGCAGTGCTTTCCACGGGGCAAGTAATGAAAAACTGTTTTTT. Amino acid sequence: CSAFHGASNEKLFF.

This clonotype has only a few counts. The genes are TRBV25-1 and TRBJ2-3; 9 bases are a match to TRBD1. The J segment lost 2 bases and the V segment lost 4 bases, leaving 4 bases of the junction unmatched. The germline gives CDR1 MGHDK, CDR2 SYGVNS. The CDR3 runs to 15 residues. CDR3 amino acids: CASSVGQGVTDTQYF. Here the CDR3 DNA reads TGTGCCAGCAGTGTGGGACAGGGAGTCACAGATACGCAGTATTTT.

This clonotype was found once. V gene TRBV9 combines with J gene TRBJ1-2; D is unresolved. The CDR3 sequence is 15 residues long. Trimming stripped 7 bases from V and 1 base from J, with 17 bases between. The germline V gene has CDR1 SGDLS and CDR2 YYNGEE. The CDR3 reads CASWFIRTDNYGYTF. The CDR3 nucleotides are TGTGCCAGCTGGTTCATTCGTACGGATAACTATGGCTACACCTTC.

This sequence joins TRBV27 and TRBJ2-7; the D is unclear. V lost 0 bases and J lost 0, with 9 bases in between. In germline, CDR1 is MNHEY, CDR2 SMNVEV (reference sequence). The CDR3 sequence is 15 residues long. The CDR3 region is CASSLSVQFSYEQYF. The CDR3 DNA reads TGTGCCAGCAGTTTATCGGTACAGTTCTCCTACGAGCAGTACTTC.

The chain recombines TRBV7-8 with TRBJ1-2; unclear D gene. The CDR3 is 12 residues long. V was pared by 4 bases and J by 5 bases, with 8 bases between. Germline V gene data show CDR1 as SGHVS and CDR2 as FQNEAQ. CDR3 coding DNA: TGTGCCAGCAGCTCCAACGAGTATGGCTACACCTTC. Its translation is CASSSNEYGYTF.

Only a few counts were recorded for this clonotype. The chain recombines TRBV12-3 or TRBV12-4 with TRBJ1-4; 7 bases match TRBD1. CDR3 length: 16 amino acids. V shed 11 bases and J 7 bases; nucleotides not matched to a gene: 19. This CDR3 reads CAVRQGREGMGEKLFF. The CDR3 coding sequence is TGTGCCGTGCGACAGGGACGGGAGGGTATGGGTGAAAAACTGTTTTTT.

The CDR3 DNA sequence: TGTGCCAGCAGCCCTCCAGCGGCCTGGGAGCAGTACTTC. Translating it yields CASSPPAAWEQYF. The chain recombines TRBV3-1 with TRBJ2-7, with D perhaps matching TRBD2 (5 bases). Looked up from germline, CDR1 is LGHDT and CDR2 is YNNKEL (reference sequence). The CDR3 is 13 residues long. V was trimmed by 4 bases and J by 7 bases, leaving 14 bases between them.

This clonotype was seen just once. CDR3 DNA: TGTGCCAGCAGCGGGACAGGGGCCGTCAATCAGCCCCAGCATTTT. It is translated as CASSGTGAVNQPQHF. The chain employs TRBV9 and TRBJ1-5, with TRBD1 identical over 9 bases. The CDR3 sequence is 15 residues long. The germline CDR1 and CDR2 sequences are SGDLS and YYNGEE. The V segment lost 3 bases and the J segment 3 bases; nucleotides outside the gene matches: 4.

V is TRBV27 and J is TRBJ1-5, with 7 bases that match TRBD1. The CDR3 contains 16 residues. The germline V gene has CDR1 MNHEY and CDR2 SMNVEV (reference sequence). J lost 6 bases, V lost 2 bases, and 10 bases had no gene match. DNA of the CDR3: TGTGCCAGCAGTTTAAGGGGAACAGGGGTTGGTCAGCCCCAGCATTTT. Amino acid sequence: CASSLRGTGVGQPQHF.

This clonotype has just a few counts. The V call is TRBV4-1, the J call TRBJ1-2; D uncertain. The CDR3 spans 14 residues. V was clipped by 0 bases and J by 4 bases, with 9 bases between them. Germline V gene lookup returns CDR1 MGHRA and CDR2 YSYEKL. The CDR3 bases are TGCGCCAGCAGCCAAGAGGAGAGTCTCTATGGCTACACCTTC. Translation gives CASSQEESLYGYTF.

The chain uses TRBV20-1 and TRBJ1-4; a possible D gene is TRBD1 (5 bases). CDR3 length equals 17 residues. The germline gives CDR1 DFQATT, CDR2 SNEGSKA (reference sequence). The V gene lost 6 bases and the J gene lost 0 bases, with 20 bases spanning the gap. DNA of the CDR3: TGCAGTGCCACCATTGCAGACGACAGCGCAACTAATGAAAAACTGTTTTTT. This codes for CSATIADDSATNEKLFF.